These T cell receptor beta chains were read from a single sample in a study of T cells in narcolepsy. Sequencing used immunoSEQ multiplex PCR; TCRdb keeps in-frame clones, though not all of them. The sample yields 30,000 or so clones, 80% to 90% seen once. The sequencing input was CD45RA- memory CD4+ T cells from PBMCs. Every receptor here comes from a human donor with narcolepsy. Both conserved end residues are part of each CDR3. A D gene is named only where the DNA matches it firmly. Not all rows give a size; the values are once, few, many and, for expanded clones, a class.

D gene,J gene,V gene,clone size,CDR3 protein,CDR3 DNA
TRBD2,TRBJ2-7,TRBV28,NA,CASSLPGRVYEQYF,TGTGCCAGCAGTTTGCCAGGGAGGGTCTACGAGCAGTACTTC
TRBD1,TRBJ1-6,TRBV6-5,few,CASRPGQGVSPLHF,TGTGCCAGCAGACCGGGACAGGGTGTATCACCCCTCCACTTT
NA,TRBJ2-7,TRBV4-2,few,CASSQVRDSYEQYF,TGTGCCAGCAGCCAAGTGCGGGACTCCTACGAGCAGTACTTC
TRBD1,TRBJ2-4,TRBV5-5,few,CASSYGTGKNIQYF,TGTGCCAGCAGCTACGGGACAGGGAAAAACATTCAGTACTTC
NA,TRBJ1-2,TRBV14,once,CASSRGGYGYTF,TGTGCCAGCAGTCGGGGGGGCTATGGCTACACCTTC
TRBD2,TRBJ2-5,TRBV2,NA,CASSQIGREGEETQYF,TGTGCCAGCAGCCAAATAGGGCGGGAGGGCGAGGAGACCCAGTACTTC
NA,TRBJ2-6,TRBV10-1,NA,CASSPGTSSSGANVLTF,TGCGCCAGCAGTCCGGGGACATCAAGCTCTGGGGCCAACGTCCTGACTTTC
NA,TRBJ2-3,TRBV5-1,NA,CASSLRQVSGTDTQYF,TGCGCCAGCAGCTTGCGACAGGTCTCGGGCACAGATACGCAGTATTTT
NA,TRBJ2-6,TRBV18,NA,CASSPYAVPSGANVLTF,TGTGCCAGCTCACCATACGCAGTTCCCTCTGGGGCCAACGTCCTGACTTTC
NA,TRBJ1-1,TRBV2,few,CASTGFTEAFF,TGTGCCAGCACAGGGTTCACTGAAGCTTTCTTT
NA,TRBJ1-2,TRBV19,NA,CASSTSRDPRYGYTF,TGTGCCAGTAGTACTTCCCGGGACCCTCGCTATGGCTACACCTTC
NA,TRBJ1-6,TRBV6-6,once,CASSYPRAGSPLHF,TGTGCCAGCAGTTACCCCAGGGCCGGATCACCCCTCCACTTT
TRBD1,TRBJ2-3,TRBV5-1,once,CATRDREKDTQYF,TGCGCCACCCGGGACAGGGAGAAAGATACGCAGTATTTT
NA,TRBJ1-1,TRBV18,NA,CASSSTGRGVNTEAFF,TGTGCCAGCTCGTCCACAGGGAGGGGGGTGAACACTGAAGCTTTCTTT
NA,TRBJ1-6,TRBV2,NA,CASSESGNSPLHF,TGTGCCAGCAGTGAGTCAGGAAATTCACCCCTCCACTTT
NA,TRBJ2-1,TRBV7-2,NA,CASSLAGIRGPNSYNEQFF,TGTGCCAGCAGCTTAGCGGGAATAAGGGGCCCCAACTCCTACAATGAGCAGTTCTTC
TRBD2,TRBJ2-2,TRBV4-2,NA,CASSQDHRLAGLDGELFF,TGTGCCAGCAGCCAAGATCATCGACTAGCGGGATTGGACGGGGAGCTGTTTTTT
NA,TRBJ2-7,TRBV30,NA,CALGVTEQYF,TGTGCCTTGGGGGTTACCGAGCAGTACTTC
NA,TRBJ1-3,TRBV19,NA,CASSRDSGNTIYF,TGTGCCAGTAGTAGAGACTCTGGAAACACCATATATTTT
TRBD1,TRBJ2-4,TRBV5-1,NA,CASSTQGQGAMTKNIQYF,TGCGCCAGCAGCACCCAGGGACAGGGGGCGATGACCAAAAACATTCAGTACTTC
NA,TRBJ1-5,TRBV28,NA,CASRPDRFNQPQHF,TGTGCCAGCAGACCCGACAGGTTCAATCAGCCCCAGCATTTT
NA,TRBJ2-3,TRBV4-1,NA,CASSQDHRTGAKSTDTQYF,TGCGCCAGCAGCCAAGACCACAGAACGGGGGCTAAAAGCACAGATACGCAGTATTTT
NA,TRBJ2-6,TRBV28,NA,CASSLVDSGANVLTF,TGTGCCAGCAGTTTGGTGGACTCTGGGGCCAACGTCCTGACTTTC
NA,TRBJ1-5,TRBV19,NA,CASSLHRVDQPQHF,TGTGCCAGTAGTTTGCACAGGGTGGATCAGCCCCAGCATTTT
TRBD1,TRBJ1-5,TRBV2,NA,CASRRDRAGNQPQHF,TGTGCCAGCAGGCGGGACAGGGCCGGTAATCAGCCCCAGCATTTT
NA,TRBJ1-5,TRBV2,NA,CASSQYDSSNQPQHF,TGTGCCAGCAGTCAGTATGACAGCAGCAATCAGCCCCAGCATTTT
TRBD1,TRBJ2-5,TRBV10-2,NA,CASSRDRGLLTQYF,TGCGCCAGCAGTAGGGACAGGGGGCTTTTGACCCAGTACTTC
TRBD1,TRBJ2-5,TRBV6-5,NA,CASRSGGSAETQYF,TGTGCCAGCAGGTCAGGGGGCTCCGCGGAGACCCAGTACTTC
NA,TRBJ1-2,TRBV6-5,NA,CASIHRANYGYTF,TGTGCCAGCATTCACAGGGCTAACTATGGCTACACCTTC
NA,TRBJ1-3,TRBV7-9,few,CASRPRQEISGNTIYF,TGTGCCAGCAGACCAAGACAGGAGATCTCTGGAAACACCATATATTTT
NA,TRBJ2-7,TRBV7-6,NA,CASSSREGHYEQYF,TGTGCCAGCAGCTCCCGAGAGGGGCACTACGAGCAGTACTTC
NA,TRBJ2-7,TRBV6-1,NA,CASSDGGVSNEQYF,TGTGCCAGCAGTGATGGTGGTGTCAGCAACGAGCAGTACTTC
TRBD1,TRBJ1-5,TRBV6-1,NA,CASSWTGGYDQPQHF,TGTGCCAGCAGTTGGACAGGGGGCTATGATCAGCCCCAGCATTTT
NA,TRBJ2-7,TRBV11-3,NA,CASSKRQHYEQYF,TGTGCCAGCAGCAAAAGACAGCACTACGAGCAGTACTTC
NA,TRBJ1-4,TRBV6-1,NA,CASSEALRAVWDEKLFF,TGTGCCAGCAGTGAAGCGCTTCGGGCAGTTTGGGATGAAAAACTGTTTTTT
NA,TRBJ2-1,TRBV5-6,medium-sized,CASRSLGEQFF,TGTGCCAGCAGATCCCTGGGGGAGCAGTTCTTC
NA,TRBJ2-5,TRBV15,NA,CATSRDPGGETQYF,TGTGCCACCAGCAGAGATCCCGGGGGAGAGACCCAGTACTTC
NA,TRBJ2-1,TRBV5-1,NA,CASSLDSSADEQFF,TGCGCCAGCAGCTTGGATAGTTCAGCTGATGAGCAGTTCTTC
TRBD1,TRBJ1-5,TRBV28,NA,CASSPYRTGGGGNQPQHF,TGTGCCAGCAGCCCATACCGGACAGGGGGCGGGGGCAATCAGCCCCAGCATTTT
TRBD1,TRBJ2-1,TRBV5-4,NA,CASSRQTGREQFF,TGTGCCAGCAGCCGCCAGACAGGGCGTGAGCAGTTCTTC
NA,TRBJ2-4,TRBV28,once,CASQLGQIQYF,TGTGCCAGCCAACTTGGACAGATTCAGTACTTC
TRBD1,TRBJ2-6,TRBV6-6,NA,CASRTGGSSGANVLTF,TGTGCCAGCAGGACAGGGGGCAGTTCTGGGGCCAACGTCCTGACTTTC